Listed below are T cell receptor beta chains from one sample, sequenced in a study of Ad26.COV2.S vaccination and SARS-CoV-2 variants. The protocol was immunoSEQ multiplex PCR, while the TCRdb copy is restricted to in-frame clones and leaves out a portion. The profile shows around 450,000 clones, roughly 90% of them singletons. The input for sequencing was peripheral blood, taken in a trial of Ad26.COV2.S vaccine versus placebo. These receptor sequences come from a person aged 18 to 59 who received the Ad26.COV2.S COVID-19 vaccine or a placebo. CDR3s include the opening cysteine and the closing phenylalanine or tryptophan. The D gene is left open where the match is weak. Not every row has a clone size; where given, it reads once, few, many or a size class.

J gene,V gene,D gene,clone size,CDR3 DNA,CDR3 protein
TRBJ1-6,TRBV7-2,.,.,TGTGCCAGCAGCATCCGGGACACCCGTAATTCACCCCTCCACTTT,CASSIRDTRNSPLHF
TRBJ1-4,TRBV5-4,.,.,TGTGCCAGCAGTCGGGGCACTAATGAAAAACTGTTTTTT,CASSRGTNEKLFF
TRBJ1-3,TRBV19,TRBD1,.,TGTGCCAGTAGCCGGCCGGGACAGGGGACAGGAAACACCATATATTTT,CASSRPGQGTGNTIYF
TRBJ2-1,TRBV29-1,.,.,TGCAGCGCGCTATTTCAGCGTGGTGAGCAGTTCTTC,CSALFQRGEQFF
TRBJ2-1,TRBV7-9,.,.,TGTGCCAGCAGCCACAGGTGCCGTTACTCCTACAATGAGCAGTTCTTC,CASSHRCRYSYNEQFF
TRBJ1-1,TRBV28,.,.,TGTGCCAGCAGTTTAAGTCTCGCTGAAGCTTTCTTT,CASSLSLAEAFF
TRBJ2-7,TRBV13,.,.,TGTGCCAGCAGCTTAGGCACCATCTACGAGCAGTACTTC,CASSLGTIYEQYF
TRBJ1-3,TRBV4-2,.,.,TGTGCCAGCAGCCAAGAAGGTCGGGCTGGCTCTGGAAACGCCATATATTTT,CASSQEGRAGSGNAIYF
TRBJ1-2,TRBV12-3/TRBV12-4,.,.,TGTGCCAGCAGCCTGGGAGGGTCTGGCTACACCTTC,CASSLGGSGYTF
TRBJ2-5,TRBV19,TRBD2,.,TGTGCCAGTAGTATAGGGGGGGGTCGAGAGACCCAGTACTTC,CASSIGGGRETQYF
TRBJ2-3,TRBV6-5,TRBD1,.,TGTGCCAGCAGTCTTTTACAGGGGGATACGCAGTATTTT,CASSLLQGDTQYF
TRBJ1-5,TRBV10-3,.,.,TGTGCCGTAAAAGGGGGGGTCAATCAGCCCCAGCATTTT,CAVKGGVNQPQHF
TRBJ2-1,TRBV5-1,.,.,TGCGCCAGCAGCTTGGAGGTTGGAAATGAGCAGTTCTTC,CASSLEVGNEQFF
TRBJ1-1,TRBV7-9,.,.,TGTGCCAGCAGCTTAGAAAACACTGAAGCTTTCTTT,CASSLENTEAFF
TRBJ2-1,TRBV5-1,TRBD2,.,TGCGCCAGCAGCCCATTGACTAGCGGGATTCTAGATGAGCAGTTCTTC,CASSPLTSGILDEQFF
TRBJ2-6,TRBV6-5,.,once,TGTGCCAGCAGTTACTCTACGGGATCTGGGGCCAACGTCCTGACTTTC,CASSYSTGSGANVLTF